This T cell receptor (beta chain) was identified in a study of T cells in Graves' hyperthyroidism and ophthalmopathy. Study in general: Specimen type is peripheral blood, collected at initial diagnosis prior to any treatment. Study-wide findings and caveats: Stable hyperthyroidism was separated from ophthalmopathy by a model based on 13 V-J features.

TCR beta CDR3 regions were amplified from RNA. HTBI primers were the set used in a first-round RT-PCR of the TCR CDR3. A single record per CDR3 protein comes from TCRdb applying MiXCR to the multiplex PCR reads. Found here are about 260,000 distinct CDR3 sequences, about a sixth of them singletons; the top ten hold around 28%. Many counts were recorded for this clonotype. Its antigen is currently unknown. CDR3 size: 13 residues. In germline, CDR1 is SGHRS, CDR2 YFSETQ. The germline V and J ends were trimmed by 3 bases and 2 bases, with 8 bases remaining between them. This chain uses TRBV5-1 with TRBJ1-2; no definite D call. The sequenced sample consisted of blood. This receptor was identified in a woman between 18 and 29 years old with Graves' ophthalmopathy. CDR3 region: CASSSDGNYGYTF. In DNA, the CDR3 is TGCGCCAGCAGCTCGGACGGGAACTATGGCTACACCTTC. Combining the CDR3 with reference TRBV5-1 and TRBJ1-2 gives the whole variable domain KAGVTQTPRYLIKTRGQQVTLSCSPISGHRSVSWYQQTPGQGLQFLFEYFSETQRNKGNFPGRFSGRQFSNSRSEMNVSTLELGDSALYLCASSSDGNYGYTFGSGTRLTVV.